This T cell receptor beta chain originates from a study of control samples from healthy donors and cancer patients. Sequenced by immunoSEQ multiplex PCR; TCRdb stores in-frame clones only, minus some. This sample has roughly 170,000 clones, with approximately 92% found just once. The CDR3 is 13 amino acids. The ends were cut back, 4 bases at V and 7 bases at J, with 11 bases in the middle. CDR1 and CDR2 (germline): SGHAT, FQNNGV. Sequencing was done on a sample of blood. This receptor was taken from a woman in her sixties in good health. The chain is built from TRBV11-2 and TRBJ1-5; no definite D call. CDR3 coding DNA: TGTGCCAGCAGCTCTAGCAGAATGCAGCCCCAGCATTTT. This codes for CASSSSRMQPQHF.